Included here is one TCR beta chain sequence, with context. Antigen: not known. The same CDR3 can be traced to other DNA sequences in this sample. The V gene lost 8 bases and the J gene lost 5 bases, with 21 bases spanning the gap. Looked up from germline, CDR1 is LNHDA and CDR2 is SQIVND (reference sequence). The CDR3 loop spans 15 amino acids. The source of the sample is a study of cytomegalovirus exposure and HLA in healthy donors. 13 Jbeta primers and 60 Vbeta primers were used for the PCR. Profiled with immunoSEQ multiplex PCR; TCRdb holds only in-frame clones, not every one. Recorded here are 90,000 to 100,000 clones; the top ten clones represent around 3.4%. Study-wide points: In a later analysis, approximately 15,000 TCR beta sequences were associated with HLA alleles at 0.05 false discovery rate. Sequencing likely generated an artifact that appeared as a cluster of highly shared sequence variants.

This TCR came from a woman in her 30s in good health and CMV-seronegative. The source material was PBMCs. This chain uses TRBV19 with TRBJ1-1, with D perhaps TRBD1 (6 bases). This CDR3 reads CASLPGHSRLTEAFF. The CDR3 region has the DNA TGTGCCAGTTTACCGGGACACTCTCGGTTAACTGAAGCTTTCTTT.